A single sample gave rise to the 6 T cell receptor beta chains below, sequenced in a study of blood T cell repertoires in COVID-19. Method: immunoSEQ multiplex PCR; TCRdb's copy keeps in-frame clones and lacks some. The table shows approximately 80,000 clones, with around 83% occurring only once. The specimen was peripheral blood. The receptors originated from a human donor in a cohort sampled during active COVID-19.

The V and J genes are TRBV20-1 and TRBJ1-5, with D possibly TRBD1 on 6 matching bases. CDR1 and CDR2 from the germline V gene are DFQATT and SNEGSKA (reference sequence). This CDR3 is built from 13 residues. Trimming pared 3 bases from V and 2 bases from J, leaving 8 bases between. The CDR3 coding sequence is TGCAGTGCTAGTACAGGGCGCAATCAGCCCCAGCATTTT. Its translation is CSASTGRNQPQHF.

This chain connects TRBV28 to TRBJ1-4, with a possible D match to TRBD1 (5 bases). This CDR3 region has 14 residues. CDR1 is MDHEN, CDR2 SYDVKM, per germline. The V gene lost 6 bases and the J gene lost 8 bases, with 16 bases spanning the gap. CDR3 protein: CASSLGRGPEKLFF. The CDR3 coding sequence is TGTGCCAGCAGCCTAGGGAGGGGCCCCGAAAAACTGTTTTTT.

V usage is TRBV7-9 and J usage is TRBJ2-1; D is ambiguous. Trimming took 1 base from V and 9 from J, leaving 7 bases between them. From germline, CDR1 is SEHNR and CDR2 FQNEAQ (reference sequence). The CDR3 is 12 amino acids. The CDR3 here is CASSLVRSEQFF. CDR3 DNA sequence: TGTGCCAGCAGCTTAGTTAGGAGTGAGCAGTTCTTC.

The gene calls are TRBV2 and TRBJ2-3; TRBD2 aligns across 9 bases. V trimming: 0 bases; J trimming: 4 bases; junction bases outside the gene matches: 11. CDR1 and CDR2 from the germline V gene are SNHLY and FYNNEI. The length of the CDR3 is 18 residues. CDR3 region: CASSEAYPGLAVADTQYF. The CDR3 nucleotides are TGTGCCAGCAGTGAAGCGTACCCGGGACTAGCAGTCGCAGATACGCAGTATTTT. Looking up the rest from reference TRBV2 and TRBJ2-3 gives the full variable domain: EPEVTQTPSHQVTQMGQEVILRCVPISNHLYFYWYRQILGQKVEFLVSFYNNEISEKSEIFDDQFSVERPDGSNFTLKIRSTKLEDSAMYFCASSEAYPGLAVADTQYFGPGTRLTVL.

V and J are TRBV28 and TRBJ2-2; 8 positions match TRBD1. The V segment lost 6 bases and the J segment 3 bases; nucleotides outside the gene matches: 6. This CDR3 has 15 residues. The germline V gene has CDR1 MDHEN and CDR2 SYDVKM. CDR3 DNA sequence: TGTGCCAGCAGCTGGGGGACAGGCTACACCGGGGAGCTGTTTTTT. This gives the protein CASSWGTGYTGELFF.

This chain uses TRBV7-9 with TRBJ2-2; D may be TRBD1 (5 bases). V lost 8 bases, J lost 0 bases, and 13 bases lay in between. This CDR3 has 15 amino acids. In germline, CDR1 is SEHNR, CDR2 FQNEAQ (reference sequence). CDR3 DNA sequence: TGTGCCAGCGATTTTCAGGGCCCGAACACCGGGGAGCTGTTTTTT. It is translated as CASDFQGPNTGELFF.